This T cell receptor (beta chain) was observed in a study of blood T cell repertoires in COVID-19. For the study at large: The United States, Italy and Spain were the sources of the acute and convalescent COVID-19 samples. In each case, the material was cDNA or gDNA derived from T cells, B-cell-depleted T cells, or PBMCs.

The CDR3 has 14 residues. V shed 5 bases and J shed 1 base, with 11 bases lying between them. CDR1 is MDHEN, CDR2 SYDVKM, per germline. Libraries were prepared by immunoSEQ multiplex PCR; TCRdb keeps only in-frame clonotypes and omits some of them. This table holds approximately 65,000 clones, roughly nine tenths found once. The sequencing sample was made of peripheral blood. The genes are TRBV28 and TRBJ1-1; D is undetermined. The receptor was isolated from a woman in her forties or fifties with active COVID-19. This CDR3 is CASSVLTENTEAFF. In DNA, the CDR3 is TGTGCCAGCAGTGTCCTCACAGAGAACACTGAAGCTTTCTTT.